One sample yielded the 15 T cell receptor beta chains listed below, sequenced in a study of cytomegalovirus exposure and HLA in healthy donors. 13 Jbeta primers and 60 Vbeta primers were used for the PCR. The table came from immunoSEQ multiplex PCR; TCRdb's copy has only in-frame clones and leaves some out. The data hold 150,000 or so clones, with 76% observed a single time. Sequenced material: PBMCs. All receptors derive from a male donor in good health and CMV-seronegative.

The chain has TRBV19 and TRBJ1-2, with D tentatively TRBD1 (5 bases). From germline, CDR1 is LNHDA and CDR2 SQIVND (reference sequence). This CDR3 is built from 12 residues. Trimming took off 5 bases at V and 7 bases at J, with 11 bases between the two ends. The CDR3 bases are TGTGCCAGTAGTCAGGGCCCTTCTGGCTACACCTTC. It specifies CASSQGPSGYTF.

The chain couples TRBV6-1 to TRBJ2-7; D gene unclear. The CDR3 is made up of 14 amino acids. Germline assignment: CDR1 MNHNS and CDR2 SASEGT. Deletions cut 4 bases from V and 0 bases from J, with 10 bases between. The CDR3 nucleotides are TGTGCCAGCAGTGCGACGGAGAGCTCCTACGAGCAGTACTTC. Encoded protein: CASSATESSYEQYF.

The chain carries TRBV18 and TRBJ1-4; no firm D call. The CDR3 has 14 residues. Trimming shortened V by 5 bases and J by 0 bases, and 7 bases separated the two germline ends. Germline values: CDR1 KGHSH, CDR2 LQKENI. The CDR3 DNA reads as TGTGCCAGCTCAAAGTTAGCAACTAATGAAAAACTGTTTTTT. Amino acids: CASSKLATNEKLFF.

This clone was found a few times. The chain uses TRBV7-6 and TRBJ1-1; maybe TRBD1 (5 bases). The CDR3 contains 15 residues. Trimming cost V 1 base and J 4 bases, with 13 bases left between them. Germline V gives CDR1 SGHVS, CDR2 FNYEAQ. The CDR3 loop is CASSLGQGLGTEAFF. CDR3 nucleotides: TGTGCCAGCAGCTTAGGTCAGGGCCTGGGCACTGAAGCTTTCTTT.

The chain joins TRBV18 to TRBJ1-3, with 7 bases identical to TRBD1. The CDR3 totals 14 residues. Per the germline V gene, CDR1 is KGHSH and CDR2 is LQKENI. The J segment lost 2 bases and the V segment lost 6 bases, leaving 4 bases of the junction unmatched. CDR3 residues: CASSQGGPGNTIYF. Here the CDR3 DNA reads TGTGCCAGCTCTCAAGGGGGCCCTGGAAACACCATATATTTT.

This clone was seen a single time. V gene TRBV7-2 combines with J gene TRBJ2-1; the match to TRBD2 covers 14 bases. Germline CDR1 SGHTA, CDR2 FQGNSA. J was trimmed by 2 bases and V by 3 bases; bases with no gene match: 9. The CDR3 is made up of 19 amino acids. The CDR3 loop is CASSLRRTSGGRAYNEQFF. In nucleotides, the CDR3 is TGTGCCAGCAGCTTGAGGAGGACTAGCGGGGGGAGAGCCTACAATGAGCAGTTCTTC.

The chain recombines TRBV7-3 with TRBJ2-7; D perhaps matches TRBD2 (5 bases). Germline CDR1 reads SGHTA; CDR2 reads FQGTGA. With 11 bases removed from V and 0 bases from J, the gap between germline ends came to 14 bases. The CDR3 spans 13 residues. The CDR3: CASAIASSYEQYF. The CDR3 DNA reads TGTGCCTCAGCTATAGCGAGCTCCTACGAGCAGTACTTC. Full variable domain (rest looked up from reference TRBV7-3 and TRBJ2-7): GAGVSQTPSNKVTEKGKYVELRCDPISGHTALYWYRQSLGQGPEFLIYFQGTGAADDSGLPNDRFFAVRPEGSVSTLKIQRTERGDSAVYLCASAIASSYEQYFGPGTRLTVT.

The chain's CDR3 is CASSQGLAETQYF. The DNA for the CDR3 is TGCGCCAGCAGCCAAGGACTAGCGGAGACCCAGTACTTC. The chain joins TRBV4-3 to TRBJ2-5; 8 nucleotides align to TRBD2. The V gene's germline CDR1 is LGHNA and CDR2 YSLEER. V shed 1 base and J 5 bases; nucleotides not matched to a gene: 0. CDR3 size: 13 residues.

V usage is TRBV4-3 and J usage is TRBJ2-1; tentative D call: TRBD2 (6 bases). Germline V gene data show CDR1 as LGHNA and CDR2 as YSLEER. With 4 bases removed from V and 0 bases from J, the gap between germline ends came to 22 bases. CDR3 size: 19 residues. This CDR3 reads CASSPSRASARSSYNEQFF. CDR3 bases: TGCGCCAGCAGCCCCTCTCGGGCTAGCGCAAGGAGCTCCTACAATGAGCAGTTCTTC.

As DNA, the CDR3 is TGTGCCTGGGAACAGGGGCACGAGCAGTACTTC. The encoded protein is CAWEQGHEQYF. The chain combines TRBV30 with TRBJ2-7; the match to TRBD1 covers 7 bases. J lost 5 bases, V lost 5 bases, and 3 bases had no gene match. The CDR3 contains 11 residues. CDR1 and CDR2 from the germline V gene are GTSNPN and SVGIG (reference sequence).

The chain links TRBV19 to TRBJ2-5; a possible D gene is TRBD1 (7 bases). The V end lost 3 bases, the J end lost 5 bases, and 19 bases lay between the germline ends. CDR3 length: 16 amino acids. Germline CDR1 and CDR2: LNHDA and SQIVND (reference sequence). CDR3 residues: CASSIFGGNRGETQYF. The CDR3 DNA reads as TGTGCCAGTAGTATTTTCGGGGGCAACAGGGGCGAGACCCAGTACTTC.

The V gene is TRBV6-5, the J gene TRBJ2-1; possibly TRBD1 for D (6 bases). Germline CDR1 reads MNHEY; CDR2 reads SVGAGI. V gave up 1 base and J gave up 6 bases, with 16 bases separating them. CDR3 length: 16 amino acids. The chain's CDR3 is CASSYWTDPRGNEQFF. In nucleotides, the CDR3 is TGTGCCAGCAGTTACTGGACAGATCCCCGGGGCAATGAGCAGTTCTTC.

The chain combines TRBV6-4 with TRBJ2-1; the D gene is possibly TRBD2 (6 bases). The CDR3 is made up of 14 amino acids. From germline, CDR1 is MRHNA and CDR2 SNTAGT. Trimming removed 2 bases from V and 8 bases from J, with 13 bases in between. DNA of the CDR3: TGTGCCAGCAGTGACCGTGGCGGGGAGGATGAGCAGTTCTTC. Translating gives CASSDRGGEDEQFF.

V gene TRBV5-1 combines with J gene TRBJ2-3; perhaps TRBD1 as D (6 bases). The CDR3 extends over 16 amino acids. Trimming removed 3 bases at V and 2 bases at J, with 16 bases between. CDR1 and CDR2 from the germline V gene are SGHRS and YFSETQ. The DNA of the CDR3 is TGCGCCAGCAGCTCGTACCAGGGGTACCTCACAGATACGCAGTATTTT. Its protein product is CASSSYQGYLTDTQYF.

The J gene is TRBJ2-3, the V gene TRBV6-1; the match to TRBD2 covers 15 bases. The CDR3 totals 15 residues. Germline V gives CDR1 MNHNS, CDR2 SASEGT. Trimming at V came to 4 bases and at J to 4 bases, leaving 0 bases not matched to a gene. The CDR3 DNA follows: TGTGCCAGCAGTGGGACTAGCGGGGGGGCAGATACGCAGTATTTT. Its protein is CASSGTSGGADTQYF.